Each of the 24 T cell receptor beta chains below was sequenced from the same sample in a study of cytomegalovirus exposure and HLA in healthy donors. Amplification used 60 Vbeta primers and 13 Jbeta primers. Clones were sequenced by immunoSEQ multiplex PCR, and TCRdb holds only the in-frame ones, with some missing. The data contain about 170,000 clones, just under 80% of them singletons. The sample comprised PBMCs. Receptor source: a woman in her 50s in good health and CMV-seropositive.

The chain uses TRBV6-5 and TRBJ2-7; TRBD2 is a possible D gene (5 bases). Deletions cut 4 bases from V and 3 bases from J, with 10 bases between. This CDR3 comprises 13 residues. Per germline, CDR1 MNHEY and CDR2 SVGAGI. DNA for the CDR3: TGTGCCAGCAGTTTTATCCGGGACTACGAGCAGTACTTC. Translation gives CASSFIRDYEQYF.

There are a few counts of this clone. The chain links TRBV28 to TRBJ2-1; 7 nucleotides match TRBD1. J gave up 7 bases and V 8 bases, and 11 bases lay outside the gene matches. There are 14 residues in the CDR3. Germline V gene sequence: CDR1 MDHEN, CDR2 SYDVKM. DNA for the CDR3: TGTGCCAGCTTGCGACAGGGTCGTAGGAATGAGCAGTTCTTC. It translates to CASLRQGRRNEQFF.

The chain is built from TRBV19 and TRBJ2-7; no clear D. This CDR3 comprises 15 residues. V was cut by 3 bases and J by 6 bases, with 18 bases left in between. Germline V gene data show CDR1 as LNHDA and CDR2 as SQIVND (reference sequence). CDR3 nucleotide sequence: TGTGCCAGTAGTATTCAGGTGGCCACATCTGGCGAGCAGTACTTC. Translating gives CASSIQVATSGEQYF.

The V call is TRBV10-1, the J call TRBJ1-1; D is unclear. CDR1 and CDR2 (germline): WNHNN, SYGVQD (reference sequence). V was shortened by 7 bases and J by 1 base, with 10 bases between the two germline ends. There are 13 residues in the CDR3. CDR3 protein: CASTYSANTEAFF. The CDR3 DNA follows: TGCGCCAGCACCTACTCCGCGAACACTGAAGCTTTCTTT.

V usage is TRBV4-2 and J usage is TRBJ2-1, with 7 bases that match TRBD2. Germline V gene sequence: CDR1 LGHNA, CDR2 YNFKEQ. Losses at the gene ends were 0 bases for V and 8 bases for J; bases not matched to a gene: 1. This CDR3 is 13 amino acids long. CDR3 nucleotide sequence: TGTGCCAGCAGCCAAGATGGGGGGGATGAGCAGTTCTTC. Translated, it gives CASSQDGGDEQFF.

The J gene is TRBJ1-1, the V gene TRBV7-9, with 9 positions matching TRBD1. The ends lost 5 bases at V and 3 bases at J; junction bases unmatched: 4. CDR3 size: 14 residues. CDR1 and CDR2 from the germline V gene are SEHNR and FQNEAQ (reference sequence). The DNA for the CDR3 is TGTGCCAGCAGCCAACAGGGGGCCTACACTGAAGCTTTCTTT. Translating it yields CASSQQGAYTEAFF.

The V call is TRBV6-5, the J call TRBJ2-5, with D unresolved. The CDR3 has 15 amino acids. The ends were cut back, 1 base at V and 5 bases at J, with 14 bases in the middle. The V gene's germline CDR1 is MNHEY and CDR2 SVGAGI. The CDR3 loop reads CASSYLSREKETQYF. The DNA of the CDR3 is TGTGCCAGCAGTTACTTATCTCGCGAGAAGGAGACCCAGTACTTC.

The chain carries TRBV11-2 and TRBJ2-1; 9 bases are shared with TRBD1. CDR3 length: 15 residues. The J segment lost 6 bases and the V segment lost 4 bases, leaving 7 bases of the junction unmatched. Germline-derived CDR1 and CDR2 are SGHAT and FQNNGV. The CDR3 region is CASSYGEDRGNEQFF. In nucleotides, the CDR3 is TGTGCCAGCAGCTACGGAGAGGACAGGGGCAATGAGCAGTTCTTC.

This clone was seen just once. CDR3 in DNA: TGTGCCAGCTCCATCAACCAGGGGGACACTGAAGCTTTCTTT. The encoded protein is CASSINQGDTEAFF. J is TRBJ1-1 and V is TRBV18; 7 bases are a match to TRBD1. Germline CDR1 and CDR2: KGHSH and LQKENI. The CDR3 loop spans 14 amino acids. The V segment lost 6 bases and the J segment 3 bases; nucleotides outside the gene matches: 7.

The chain employs TRBV11-1 and TRBJ1-2, with D possibly being TRBD1 (6 bases). The CDR3 is 15 amino acids. Germline values: CDR1 SGHAT, CDR2 FQDESV (reference sequence). V dropped 5 bases and J dropped 5 bases, with 18 bases sitting between them. The CDR3 region is CASSLHGGGQYGYTF. CDR3 DNA sequence: TGTGCCAGCAGCCTCCACGGCGGGGGGCAATATGGCTACACCTTC. Looking up the rest from reference TRBV11-1 and TRBJ1-2 gives the full variable domain: EAEVAQSPRYKITEKSQAVAFWCDPISGHATLYWYRQILGQGPELLVQFQDESVVDDSQLPKDRFSAERLKGVDSTLKIQPAELGDSAMYLCASSLHGGGQYGYTFGSGTRLTVV.

The chain carries TRBV28 and TRBJ1-1; D is possibly TRBD1 (5 bases). V gave up 4 bases and J gave up 0 bases, with 15 bases separating them. CDR1 and CDR2 (germline): MDHEN, SYDVKM. The CDR3 has 16 residues. DNA for the CDR3: TGTGCCAGCAGTTCGGACATAGGAGCTATGAACACTGAAGCTTTCTTT. Translating gives CASSSDIGAMNTEAFF.

This clone was counted between two and nine times. The gene calls are TRBV14 and TRBJ2-1; D remains ambiguous. Germline lookup yields CDR1 SGHDN and CDR2 FVKESK. The CDR3 has 14 residues. Between the trimmed V and J ends, which lost 0 bases and 13 bases, there was a span of 16 bases. The CDR3 DNA reads as TGTGCCAGCAGCCAAGAAGTCATGGGCCAAACCCAGTTCTTC. Protein sequence: CASSQEVMGQTQFF.

The V gene is TRBV6-4, the J gene TRBJ2-6, with D perhaps matching TRBD2 (5 bases). V gave up 4 bases and J gave up 4 bases, with 11 bases separating them. The CDR3 runs 15 residues. Germline loops: CDR1 MRHNA, CDR2 SNTAGT. The CDR3 here is CASSAQRAGANVLTF. CDR3 in DNA: TGTGCCAGCAGTGCACAGAGGGCCGGGGCCAACGTCCTGACTTTC.

V gene TRBV5-1 combines with J gene TRBJ2-1; D gene uncertain. This CDR3 spans 14 amino acids. Deletions cut 2 bases from V and 5 bases from J, with 11 bases between. Germline V gives CDR1 SGHRS, CDR2 YFSETQ. The CDR3 bases are TGCGCCAGCAGCTTTTATCTAGGAGACAATGAGCAGTTCTTC. It codes for CASSFYLGDNEQFF.

The chain is built from TRBV29-1 and TRBJ2-6; possibly TRBD2 for D (5 bases). Per the germline V gene, CDR1 is SQVTM and CDR2 is ANQGSEA. The CDR3 loop spans 14 amino acids. Trimming stripped 7 bases from V and 3 bases from J, with 13 bases between. The CDR3 DNA follows: TGCAGCGCGAGGGTGGGTGATGGGGCCAACGTCCTGACTTTC. Its protein is CSARVGDGANVLTF.

V usage is TRBV7-2 and J usage is TRBJ1-4; D not resolved. Trimming stripped 1 base from V and 8 bases from J, with 14 bases between. The CDR3 loop spans 15 amino acids. The V gene's germline CDR1 is SGHTA and CDR2 FQGNSA. CDR3 sequence reads: CASSLGGQTTEKLFF. In DNA form, the CDR3 reads TGTGCCAGCAGCTTAGGAGGGCAGACGACCGAAAAACTGTTTTTT.

J is TRBJ2-5 and V is TRBV6-6, with D tentatively TRBD1 (6 bases). The assigned J gene may be wrong: the sequence end matches TRBJ2-7 better. Per the germline V gene, CDR1 is MNHNY and CDR2 is SVGAGI (reference sequence). This CDR3 spans 16 amino acids. CDR3 amino acids: CASSYSFRGGSHEQYF. The CDR3 nucleotides read TGTGCCAGCAGTTACTCATTCAGGGGTGGTAGCCACGAGCAGTACTTC.

This chain uses TRBV28 with TRBJ1-2; 7 positions agree with TRBD1. Losses at the gene ends were 3 bases for V and 1 base for J; bases not matched to a gene: 2. Germline V gene lookup returns CDR1 MDHEN and CDR2 SYDVKM. The CDR3 spans 14 residues. CDR3 sequence: CASSLAGGNYGYTF. The DNA of the CDR3 is TGTGCCAGCAGTTTGGCAGGGGGTAACTATGGCTACACCTTC.

This chain uses TRBV5-5 with TRBJ2-3, with 7 nucleotides matching TRBD1. The germline V gene has CDR1 SGHKS and CDR2 YYEKEE (reference sequence). The CDR3 loop spans 14 amino acids. Trimming removed 2 bases from V and 4 bases from J; junction bases left unmatched: 4. The DNA for the CDR3 is TGTGCCAGCAGCTTAACAGGGGCTGCAGATACGCAGTATTTT. The encoded protein is CASSLTGAADTQYF.

This clone was recorded only once. The V and J genes are TRBV7-9 and TRBJ2-3; the match to TRBD1 covers 8 bases. Unmatched junction bases numbered 13, after V lost 5 bases and J lost 6 bases. The CDR3 consists of 16 residues. Germline CDR1 reads SEHNR; CDR2 reads FQNEAQ (reference sequence). The DNA for the CDR3 is TGTGCCAGCAGCGCGGGACAGGCTATCTCCGGGGATACGCAGTATTTT. The encoded protein is CASSAGQAISGDTQYF.

V gene TRBV6-5 combines with J gene TRBJ1-1; no clear D. This CDR3 region has 15 residues. V dropped 5 bases and J dropped 1 base, with 14 bases sitting between them. The germline CDR1 and CDR2 sequences are MNHEY and SVGAGI. The CDR3 DNA reads as TGTGCCAGCAGTAGTCCGACCGGGAGGAACACTGAAGCTTTCTTT. Residues: CASSSPTGRNTEAFF.

The J gene is TRBJ2-1, the V gene TRBV9, with D maybe TRBD2 (5 bases). Germline V gene sequence: CDR1 SGDLS, CDR2 YYNGEE. The CDR3 length is 14 residues. With 4 bases removed from V and 7 bases from J, the gap between germline ends came to 15 bases. CDR3 bases: TGTGCCAGCAGCCCCTCGGACTCGGCTAATGAGCAGTTCTTC. It is translated as CASSPSDSANEQFF.

The rearrangement uses TRBV28 and TRBJ1-2; possible D gene TRBD1, 6 bases. CDR1 is MDHEN and CDR2 is SYDVKM in the germline V gene. V lost 5 bases to trimming and J lost 5 bases, with 12 bases between them. This CDR3 comprises 13 residues. The CDR3 region is CASSIVGQYGYTF. The CDR3 bases are TGTGCCAGCAGTATCGTTGGACAGTATGGCTACACCTTC.

The chain couples TRBV2 to TRBJ2-5, with 9 bases lining up with TRBD1. V lost 4 bases, J lost 5 bases, and 5 bases stayed unmatched. CDR1 and CDR2 (germline): SNHLY, FYNNEI. There are 14 residues in the CDR3. For the CDR3, the DNA is TGTGCCAGCAGTGTTGGGACAGGGATGGAGACCCAGTACTTC. This sequence encodes CASSVGTGMETQYF. The whole variable domain, remainder taken from reference TRBV2 and TRBJ2-5, is EPEVTQTPSHQVTQMGQEVILRCVPISNHLYFYWYRQILGQKVEFLVSFYNNEISEKSEIFDDQFSVERPDGSNFTLKIRSTKLEDSAMYFCASSVGTGMETQYFGPGTRLLVL.